This T cell receptor beta chain was captured in a study of response to subunit inactivated influenza vaccine. TCRdb analysed the RT-PCR reads with MiXCR anew, one entry per CDR3 protein. The sample lists 610,000 or so distinct CDR3 sequences, 11% to 15% occurring once. CDR3 length equals 15 residues. V shed 3 bases and J 5 bases; nucleotides not matched to a gene: 8. Per the germline V gene, CDR1 is ENHRY and CDR2 is SYGVKD. In this sample, this clonotype turned up a few times. Its antigen is not identified. Study-wide results and limits: After each seasonal influenza vaccination, few new T cells are recruited, the authors suggested.

This chain uses TRBV10-3 with TRBJ2-5; 8 nucleotides line up with TRBD1. The sample in question was PBMCs from blood, obtained about 12 days after vaccination. This sequence originates from a man in his fifties or sixties who received an inactivated influenza vaccine. The CDR3, as DNA: TGTGCCATCAGTGATATCAGGGGGCGCGGGGAGACCCAGTACTTC. Translation: CAISDIRGRGETQYF.